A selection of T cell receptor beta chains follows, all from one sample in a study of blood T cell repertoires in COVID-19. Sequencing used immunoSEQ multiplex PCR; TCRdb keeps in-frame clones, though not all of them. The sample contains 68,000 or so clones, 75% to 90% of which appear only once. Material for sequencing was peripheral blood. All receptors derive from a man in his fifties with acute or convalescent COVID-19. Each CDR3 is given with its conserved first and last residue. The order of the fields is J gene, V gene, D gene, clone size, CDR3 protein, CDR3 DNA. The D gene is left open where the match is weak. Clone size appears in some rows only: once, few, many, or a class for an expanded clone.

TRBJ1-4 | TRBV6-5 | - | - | CASSYGRGTNEKLFF | TGTGCCAGCAGTTACGGACGGGGAACTAATGAAAAACTGTTTTTT
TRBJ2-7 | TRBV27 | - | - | CASKRQAVLYEQYF | TGTGCCAGCAAGCGGCAGGCCGTACTCTACGAGCAGTACTTC
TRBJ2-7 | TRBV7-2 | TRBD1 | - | CASSFDRGHEQYF | TGTGCCAGCAGCTTTGACAGGGGCCACGAGCAGTACTTC
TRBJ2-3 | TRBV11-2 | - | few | CASSLGTASTDTQYF | TGTGCCAGCAGTCTCGGGACTGCAAGCACAGATACGCAGTATTTT
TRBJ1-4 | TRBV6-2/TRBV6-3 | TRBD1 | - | CASSYSHGTGGINEKLFF | TGTGCCAGCAGTTACTCTCACGGGACAGGGGGAATTAATGAAAAACTGTTTTTT
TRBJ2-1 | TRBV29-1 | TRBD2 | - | CSVEPSLAGKSLQFF | TGCAGCGTTGAACCCTCCCTAGCGGGGAAGTCCTTGCAGTTCTTC
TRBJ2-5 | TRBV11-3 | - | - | CASSPGARGQETQYF | TGTGCCAGCAGCCCCGGGGCCAGGGGCCAAGAGACCCAGTACTTC
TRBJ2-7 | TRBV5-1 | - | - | CASSIGNPTGSYSLGEQYF | TGCGCCAGCAGCATTGGAAACCCTACAGGGAGCTACTCTTTGGGCGAGCAGTACTTC
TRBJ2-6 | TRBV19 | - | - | CASTMEAVFSISGANVLTF | TGTGCCAGTACAATGGAGGCTGTTTTTTCCATCTCTGGGGCCAACGTCCTGACTTTC
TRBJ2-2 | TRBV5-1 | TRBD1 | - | CASSLGQGLVGELFF | TGCGCCAGCAGCCTTGGACAGGGGTTAGTCGGGGAGCTGTTTTTT
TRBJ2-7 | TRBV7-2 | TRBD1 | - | CASSLVGRTGVLASYEQYF | TGTGCCAGCAGCTTAGTTGGTAGGACAGGGGTCTTAGCCTCCTACGAGCAGTACTTC
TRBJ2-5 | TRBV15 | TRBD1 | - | CATSREKTTGVETQYF | TGTGCCACCAGCAGAGAAAAAACAACAGGGGTAGAGACCCAGTACTTC
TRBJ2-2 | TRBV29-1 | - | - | CSVAPSSTGELFF | TGCAGCGTGGCCCCCTCCTCAACCGGGGAGCTGTTTTTT
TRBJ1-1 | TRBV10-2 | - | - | CASKGQPNTEAFF | TGCGCCAGCAAAGGACAGCCGAACACTGAAGCTTTCTTT